Below, 28 T cell receptor beta chains from the same sample are listed, as sequenced in a study of OX40 agonist ivuxolimab in advanced cancers. Produced via immunoSEQ multiplex PCR; TCRdb's table is partial and in-frame only. The repertoire holds 50,000 to 65,000 clones, with approximately 86% as singletons. Sample: CD4+ or CD8+ T cells sorted from blood, taken in a trial of the OX40 agonist ivuxolimab. Receptor source: an adult with an advanced solid tumor such as melanoma, head and neck, liver or kidney cancer.

This clone was seen just once. The chain is built from TRBV11-3 and TRBJ1-4, with no clear D. CDR1 SGHNT and CDR2 YENEEA come from the germline V gene. This CDR3 has 10 amino acids. Trimming cost V 6 bases and J 13 bases, with 9 bases left between them. In DNA, the CDR3 is TGTGCCAGCAGACAACTCGGACTGTTTTTT. It is translated as CASRQLGLFF.

The gene calls are TRBV18 and TRBJ1-1; 9 bases fit TRBD1. The CDR3 loop spans 14 amino acids. Germline values: CDR1 KGHSH, CDR2 LQKENI. V trimming: 6 bases; J trimming: 4 bases; junction bases outside the gene matches: 6. The CDR3: CASSVGQGGTEAFF. DNA for the CDR3: TGTGCCAGCTCGGTGGGACAGGGAGGCACTGAAGCTTTCTTT.

This chain joins TRBV6-1 and TRBJ1-2, with a possible D match to TRBD1 (5 bases). The CDR3 totals 15 residues. Trimming took off 2 bases at V and 4 bases at J, with 14 bases between the two ends. Germline values: CDR1 MNHNS, CDR2 SASEGT. CDR3 in amino acids: CASSESGRGIYGYTF. CDR3 DNA: TGTGCCAGCAGTGAATCTGGTAGGGGAATCTATGGCTACACCTTC.

This chain joins TRBV28 and TRBJ1-2; TRBD1 agrees at 8 bases. J was trimmed by 4 bases and V by 4 bases; bases with no gene match: 5. Germline V gene lookup returns CDR1 MDHEN and CDR2 SYDVKM. The length of the CDR3 is 14 residues. The CDR3 DNA reads as TGTGCCAGCAGTTCGACAGGGGAGGGCTATGGCTACACCTTC. Translation: CASSSTGEGYGYTF.

The rearrangement uses TRBV5-4 and TRBJ2-5; D tentatively reads TRBD1 or TRBD2 (5 bases each). Germline values: CDR1 SGHNT, CDR2 YYREEE (reference sequence). V lost 3 bases to trimming and J lost 6 bases, with 15 bases between them. CDR3 size: 14 residues. The CDR3 protein is CASSWDPKGQTQYF. The CDR3 DNA reads as TGTGCCAGCAGCTGGGACCCAAAGGGGCAGACCCAGTACTTC.

This clone occurred a few times. The chain couples TRBV29-1 to TRBJ2-2, with 10 bases fitting TRBD2. Looked up from germline, CDR1 is SQVTM and CDR2 is ANQGSEA. The CDR3 is made up of 13 amino acids. With 4 bases clipped from V and 7 bases from J, the junction kept 3 bases outside the gene matches. CDR3 sequence reads: CSVAGTSVGELFF. Here the CDR3 DNA reads TGCAGCGTTGCGGGGACTAGCGTCGGGGAGCTGTTTTTT.

The chain uses TRBV5-6 and TRBJ2-5, with D possibly being TRBD1 (6 bases). This CDR3 is 16 amino acids long. V was trimmed by 2 bases and J by 4 bases, leaving 18 bases between them. Germline V gives CDR1 SGHDT, CDR2 YYEEEE. In DNA form, the CDR3 reads TGTGCCAGCAGCTTAGGGGGACACCTGATAGTAGAGACCCAGTACTTC. Translation gives CASSLGGHLIVETQYF.

The genes are TRBV18 and TRBJ1-3, with 7 nucleotides matching TRBD1. Trimming at V came to 6 bases and at J to 0 bases, leaving 5 bases not matched to a gene. This CDR3 is 15 amino acids long. The V gene's germline CDR1 is KGHSH and CDR2 LQKENI. Here the CDR3 reads CASSPGTASGNTIYF. In DNA, the CDR3 is TGTGCCAGCTCGCCGGGGACAGCCTCTGGAAACACCATATATTTT.

The chain combines TRBV30 with TRBJ1-6, with D tentatively TRBD1 (5 bases). V was shortened by 1 base and J by 7 bases, with 14 bases between the two germline ends. The CDR3 totals 15 residues. Germline loops: CDR1 GTSNPN, CDR2 SVGIG (reference sequence). The CDR3 loop reads CAWSAGGVGNSPLHF. For the CDR3, the DNA is TGTGCCTGGAGTGCTGGAGGGGTAGGCAATTCACCCCTCCACTTT.

The V and J genes are TRBV9 and TRBJ1-6, with D unclear. This CDR3 is built from 14 residues. Per the germline V gene, CDR1 is SGDLS and CDR2 is YYNGEE. The V end was cut by 4 bases, the J end by 11 bases, with 16 bases between. The CDR3 DNA reads TGTGCCAGCAGCCCCCTTCAGGATGGGGCACCCCTCCACTTT. The encoded protein is CASSPLQDGAPLHF.

The chain has TRBV7-2 and TRBJ2-5; perhaps TRBD1 as D (5 bases). V was shortened by 5 bases and J by 4 bases, with 14 bases between the two germline ends. CDR1 and CDR2 from the germline V gene are SGHTA and FQGNSA. The CDR3 spans 14 residues. The CDR3 region is CASSPVSQGETQYF. CDR3 nucleotides: TGTGCCAGCAGCCCAGTCTCGCAGGGAGAGACCCAGTACTTC.

The CDR3 DNA follows: TGTGCCAGCAGACGCCCGGGGGGAAACACCATATATTTT. As protein: CASRRPGGNTIYF. The chain carries TRBV27 and TRBJ1-3; D gene ambiguous. Trimming pared 6 bases from V and 4 bases from J, leaving 10 bases between. The CDR3 loop spans 13 amino acids. Germline assignment: CDR1 MNHEY and CDR2 SMNVEV (reference sequence).

CDR3 DNA: TGTGCCAGCAGCAGCGGGACTTCTCCCTACGAGCAGTACTTC. It translates to CASSSGTSPYEQYF. The chain is built from TRBV5-4 and TRBJ2-7, with 7 nucleotides matching TRBD2. After removal of 4 bases from V and 2 bases from J, the junction contained 6 bases not matched to a gene. The CDR3 is 14 amino acids. Germline assignment: CDR1 SGHNT and CDR2 YYREEE (reference sequence). Full variable domain (outside the CDR3, taken from reference TRBV5-4 and TRBJ2-7): ETGVTQSPTHLIKTRGQQVTLRCSSQSGHNTVSWYQQALGQGPQFIFQYYREEENGRGNFPPRFSGLQFPNYSSELNVNALELDDSALYLCASSSGTSPYEQYFGPGTRLTVT.

The chain has TRBV5-1 and TRBJ1-2, with 7 bases matching TRBD1. CDR3 length: 14 residues. V lost 0 bases to trimming and J lost 5 bases; unmatched junction nucleotides: 4. CDR1 is SGHRS, CDR2 YFSETQ, per germline. CDR3 nucleotide sequence: TGCGCCAGCAGCTTGGAGGGGGCGCGGTATGGCTACACCTTC. It translates to CASSLEGARYGYTF.

The chain uses TRBV7-8 and TRBJ2-7; 7 bases fit TRBD2. Germline V gene lookup returns CDR1 SGHVS and CDR2 FQNEAQ. This CDR3 region has 16 residues. The junction had 14 bases not matched to a gene; V was cut back by 5 bases and J by 4 bases. CDR3 sequence: CASSQGFELAIYEQYF. As DNA, the CDR3 is TGTGCCAGCAGCCAAGGGTTTGAACTAGCGATTTACGAGCAGTACTTC.

The chain couples TRBV25-1 to TRBJ2-2, with a possible D match to TRBD1 (6 bases). V shed 2 bases and J shed 6 bases, with 13 bases lying between them. The CDR3 spans 15 residues. Germline V CDR1 and CDR2: MGHDK, SYGVNS. CDR3 DNA: TGTGCCAGCAGTGAAAGTGCAGGGGCTGCCGGGGAGCTGTTTTTT. It is translated as CASSESAGAAGELFF.

The chain uses TRBV9 and TRBJ2-3; 9 nucleotides agree with TRBD1. Looked up from germline, CDR1 is SGDLS and CDR2 is YYNGEE. The trim removed 5 bases at V and 4 bases at J, leaving 8 bases unmatched. CDR3 length: 15 amino acids. In DNA, the CDR3 is TGTGCCAGCAGAGCATACAGGGGGCGCTCAGATACGCAGTATTTT. This codes for CASRAYRGRSDTQYF.

The chain recombines TRBV2 with TRBJ2-5; D might be TRBD1 (5 bases). Germline values: CDR1 SNHLY, CDR2 FYNNEI. The CDR3 length is 12 residues. The germline V and J ends were trimmed by 6 bases and 5 bases, with 10 bases remaining between them. The CDR3 DNA reads TGTGCCAGCAGGGAGACAGTCGAGACCCAGTACTTC. The encoded protein is CASRETVETQYF.

The chain uses TRBV5-4 and TRBJ2-1; 8 nucleotides agree with TRBD1. V gave up 2 bases and J gave up 1 base; unmatched junction bases: 5. Germline V lookup: CDR1 SGHNT, CDR2 YYREEE (reference sequence). CDR3 length: 16 residues. The CDR3 region is CASSLDRTGSYNEQFF. CDR3 DNA: TGTGCCAGCAGCTTAGATAGGACAGGGTCCTACAATGAGCAGTTCTTC.

This chain connects TRBV28 to TRBJ2-1, with D possibly being TRBD1 (6 bases). Trimming shortened V by 4 bases and J by 3 bases, and 13 bases separated the two germline ends. Germline V CDR1 and CDR2: MDHEN, SYDVKM. This CDR3 is built from 15 residues. The CDR3 DNA reads TGTGCCAGCAGTTCCACCGGGACAAGCTACAATGAGCAGTTCTTC. Its translation: CASSSTGTSYNEQFF.

The V call is TRBV5-1, the J call TRBJ2-5; possibly TRBD1 or TRBD2 for D (5 bases each). This CDR3 is built from 14 residues. The V end lost 3 bases, the J end lost 1 base, and 10 bases lay between the germline ends. In germline, CDR1 is SGHRS, CDR2 YFSETQ. The CDR3 sequence: CASSSGPVQETQYF. DNA of the CDR3: TGCGCCAGCAGCTCGGGACCGGTCCAAGAGACCCAGTACTTC.

The rearrangement uses TRBV18 and TRBJ2-3; 10 bases map to TRBD2. CDR1 and CDR2 from the germline V gene are KGHSH and LQKENI. Germline trimming cut 2 bases from V and 4 bases from J; bases unmatched to any gene: 3. There are 15 residues in the CDR3. The CDR3: CASSPISGRADTQYF. In DNA form, the CDR3 reads TGTGCCAGCTCACCAATCAGCGGGAGGGCAGATACGCAGTATTTT.

J is TRBJ2-5 and V is TRBV28; D remains ambiguous. V was cut by 3 bases and J by 3 bases, with 5 bases left in between. The CDR3 totals 12 residues. Germline CDR1 and CDR2: MDHEN and SYDVKM. CDR3 sequence (DNA): TGTGCCAGCAGTTTTACAGAAGAGACCCAGTACTTC. It translates to CASSFTEETQYF.

The V call is TRBV5-1, the J call TRBJ2-5, with 8 bases identical to TRBD2. Unmatched junction bases numbered 10, after V lost 0 bases and J lost 6 bases. The CDR3 spans 16 residues. CDR1 and CDR2 (germline): SGHRS, YFSETQ. This CDR3 is CASSLVLASGQQTQYF. The CDR3 region has the DNA TGCGCCAGCAGCTTGGTTTTGGCTAGCGGGCAACAGACCCAGTACTTC.

This rearrangement joins TRBV28 to TRBJ2-5, with 10 bases that match TRBD2. Per the germline V gene, CDR1 is MDHEN and CDR2 is SYDVKM. The CDR3 totals 13 residues. With V trimmed by 5 bases and J by 7 bases, 4 bases remained unmatched. CDR3 sequence (DNA): TGTGCCAGCAGTCCCGGACTAGCGGCGACCCAGTACTTC. It specifies CASSPGLAATQYF.

V and J are TRBV19 and TRBJ1-3, with TRBD1 matching 7 bases. The CDR3 contains 16 residues. After removal of 3 bases from V and 0 bases from J, the junction contained 5 bases not matched to a gene. Germline V gene data show CDR1 as LNHDA and CDR2 as SQIVND (reference sequence). The CDR3 bases are TGTGCCAGTAGTATTGGGACAGTATACTCTGGAAACACCATATATTTT. Translated: CASSIGTVYSGNTIYF.

V usage is TRBV5-1 and J usage is TRBJ1-4, with unresolved D. This CDR3 region has 15 residues. V was clipped by 4 bases and J by 0 bases, with 10 bases between them. CDR1 and CDR2 from the germline V gene are SGHRS and YFSETQ. The CDR3 is CASSLSFATNEKLFF. The CDR3 bases are TGCGCCAGCAGCCTATCGTTTGCAACTAATGAAAAACTGTTTTTT.

The chain combines TRBV6-1 with TRBJ2-7; D is perhaps TRBD2 (5 bases). This CDR3 comprises 15 residues. Trimming pared 6 bases from V and 1 base from J, leaving 16 bases between. Germline CDR1 MNHNS, CDR2 SASEGT. CDR3 loop: CASRIGGGSSYEQYF. For the CDR3, the DNA is TGTGCCAGCAGAATCGGCGGAGGATCTTCCTACGAGCAGTACTTC.